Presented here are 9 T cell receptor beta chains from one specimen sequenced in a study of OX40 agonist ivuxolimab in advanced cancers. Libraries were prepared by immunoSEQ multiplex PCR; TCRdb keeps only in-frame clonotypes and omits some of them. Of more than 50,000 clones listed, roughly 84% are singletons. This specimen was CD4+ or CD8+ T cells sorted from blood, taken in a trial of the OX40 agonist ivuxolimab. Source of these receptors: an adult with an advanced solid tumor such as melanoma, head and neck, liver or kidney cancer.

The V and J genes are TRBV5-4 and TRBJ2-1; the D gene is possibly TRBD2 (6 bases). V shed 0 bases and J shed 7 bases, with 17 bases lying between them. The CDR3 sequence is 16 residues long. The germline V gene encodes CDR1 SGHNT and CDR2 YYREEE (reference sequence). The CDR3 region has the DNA TGTGCCAGCAGCTTGGTTTACGGGGGAGAGGGTAATGAGCAGTTCTTC. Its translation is CASSLVYGGEGNEQFF.

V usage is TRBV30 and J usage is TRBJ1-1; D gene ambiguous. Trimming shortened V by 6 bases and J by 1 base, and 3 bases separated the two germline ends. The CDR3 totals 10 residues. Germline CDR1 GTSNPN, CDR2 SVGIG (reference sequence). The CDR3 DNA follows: TGTGCCTGTCCGAACACTGAAGCTTTCTTT. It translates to CACPNTEAFF.

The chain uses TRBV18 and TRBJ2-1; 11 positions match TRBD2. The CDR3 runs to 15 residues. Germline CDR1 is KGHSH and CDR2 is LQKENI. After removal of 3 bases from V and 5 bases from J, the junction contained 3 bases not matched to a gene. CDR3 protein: CASSPLLAGDNEQFF. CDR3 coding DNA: TGTGCCAGCTCACCCCTACTAGCGGGAGACAATGAGCAGTTCTTC. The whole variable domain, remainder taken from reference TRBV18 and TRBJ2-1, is NAGVMQNPRHLVRRRGQEARLRCSPMKGHSHVYWYRQLPEEGLKFMVYLQKENIIDESGMPKERFSAEFPKEGPSILRIQQVVRGDSAAYFCASSPLLAGDNEQFFGPGTRLTVL.

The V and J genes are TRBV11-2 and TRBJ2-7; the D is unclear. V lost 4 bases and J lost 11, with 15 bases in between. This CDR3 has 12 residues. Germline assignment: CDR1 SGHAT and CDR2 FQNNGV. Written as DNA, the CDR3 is TGTGCCAGCAGCTCGAGCCCAGCTTTAGAGTACTTC. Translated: CASSSSPALEYF.

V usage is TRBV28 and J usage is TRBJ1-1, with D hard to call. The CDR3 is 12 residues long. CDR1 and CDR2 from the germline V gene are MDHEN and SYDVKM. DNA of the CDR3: TGTGGATCTATGGGATGGGAAACTGAAGCTTTCTTT. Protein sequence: CGSMGWETEAFF.

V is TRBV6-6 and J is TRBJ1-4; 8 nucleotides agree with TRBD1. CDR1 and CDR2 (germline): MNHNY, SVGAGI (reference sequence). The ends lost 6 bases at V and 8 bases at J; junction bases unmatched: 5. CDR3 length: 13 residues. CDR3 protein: CASRGQEGEKLFF. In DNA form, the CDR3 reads TGTGCCAGCAGGGGACAGGAGGGCGAAAAACTGTTTTTT.

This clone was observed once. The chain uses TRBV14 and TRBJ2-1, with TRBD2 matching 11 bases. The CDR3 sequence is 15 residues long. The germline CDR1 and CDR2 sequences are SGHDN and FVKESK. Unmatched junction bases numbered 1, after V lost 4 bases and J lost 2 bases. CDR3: CASSRSGGAYNEQFF. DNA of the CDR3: TGTGCCAGCAGCCGTAGCGGGGGGGCCTACAATGAGCAGTTCTTC.

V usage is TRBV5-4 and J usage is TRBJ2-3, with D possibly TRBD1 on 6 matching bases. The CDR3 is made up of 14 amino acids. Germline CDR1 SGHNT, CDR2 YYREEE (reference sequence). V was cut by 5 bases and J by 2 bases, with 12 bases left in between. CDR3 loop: CASSLRDTTDTQYF. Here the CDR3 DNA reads TGTGCCAGCAGTCTCCGGGACACCACAGATACGCAGTATTTT.

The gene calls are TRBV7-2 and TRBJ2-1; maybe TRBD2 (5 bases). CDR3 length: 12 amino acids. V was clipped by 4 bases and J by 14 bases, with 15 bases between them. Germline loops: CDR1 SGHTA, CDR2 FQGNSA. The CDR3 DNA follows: TGTGCCAGCAGCTCCACCCCCGGGGTGGAGTTCTTC. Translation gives CASSSTPGVEFF.